This T cell receptor (beta chain) was sequenced in a study of blood T cells in healthy people across ages. It was with a sample-barcoded 5' primer and a J-beta primer mix that a second PCR of about 7 to 12 cycles was run. TCRdb reprocessed the 5' RACE reads with MiXCR, giving one entry per CDR3 protein. Of about 1.8 million distinct CDR3 sequences in the sample, 40% to 55% are singletons; the top ten hold less than 2.5%. There are a few counts of this clonotype. V was clipped by 4 bases and J by 7 bases, with 14 bases between them. CDR3 length: 15 residues. The germline CDR1 and CDR2 sequences are ENHRY and SYGVKD.

This sequence originates from a woman aged 40 to 55 in good health. The specimen sequenced was blood. The V and J genes are TRBV10-3 and TRBJ2-6; D unresolved. The CDR3 spells CAISVQPHRANVLTF. As DNA, the CDR3 is TGTGCCATCAGTGTACAACCCCACCGAGCCAACGTCCTGACTTTC.